The rows below give T cell receptor beta chains drawn from one sample of a study of T-cell reconstitution after alpha-beta-depleted transplantation in children. TCRdb reprocessed the PCR reads via MiXCR and lists one record per CDR3 protein. Of more than 200,000 distinct CDR3 sequences in the sample, around 25% were seen once. Sequencing was performed on PBMCs, taken before TCRalphabeta/CD19-depleted stem cell transplant. These receptors originate from a girl under 10 years old with Fanconi anemia, due to receive a stem cell transplant. Each CDR3 is given without its conserved first and last residue. Each record gives: J gene, clone size, V gene, CDR3 protein. A row's size may be missing; if present it is once, few, many or a size class.

>TRBJ2-1|many|TRBV29-1
SDSSGRVDEQF
>TRBJ2-1|many|TRBV5-1
ASSSSGGSYNEQF
>TRBJ2-4|few|TRBV29-1
SVAYTGWSIQY
>TRBJ2-1|.|TRBV9
ASSVAGASEQF
>TRBJ2-5|many|TRBV9
ASSRLPGLAETQY
>TRBJ2-5|many|TRBV12-3/TRBV12-4
ASSALLARGETQY
>TRBJ2-5|.|TRBV6-5
ASSYRGGQETQY
>TRBJ2-5|.|TRBV29-1
SVNSGYETQY
>TRBJ2-3|.|TRBV20-1
SARDSSRTDTQY
>TRBJ2-1|many|TRBV12-3/TRBV12-4
ASSLFGPTYNEQF
>TRBJ2-4|many|TRBV3-1
ASSLEGNIQY
>TRBJ2-5|many|TRBV20-1
SARRGGGWTQY
>TRBJ2-5|few|TRBV29-1
SVGLAGVETQY
>TRBJ1-4|few|TRBV12-3/TRBV12-4
ASSFGSDRESEKLF
>TRBJ2-3|.|TRBV20-1
SARRVAGSLSTDTQY
>TRBJ1-2|few|TRBV4-2
ASSQEGRGHGYT
>TRBJ1-2|.|TRBV29-1
SFSLGYGYT
>TRBJ1-2|many|TRBV7-2
ASSLPGQTNYGYT
>TRBJ1-4|.|TRBV28
ASESWGNEKLF
>TRBJ1-2|.|TRBV29-1
SADREHGYT
>TRBJ2-3|.|TRBV14
ASSPMEGRGTQY
>TRBJ2-7|.|TRBV18
ASSPGANEQY
>TRBJ1-3|.|TRBV25-1
ASSTGGVGNTIY
>TRBJ2-7|many|TRBV5-1
ASSLLGVGSYEQY
>TRBJ2-5|.|TRBV5-1
ASSLASRGPQETQY
>TRBJ2-7|few|TRBV27
ASGWLGEQY
>TRBJ2-3|many|TRBV12-3/TRBV12-4
ASSFRTQY
>TRBJ1-2|.|TRBV12-3/TRBV12-4
ASSFHGEIAYGYT
>TRBJ2-5|many|TRBV20-1
SANDRGMETQY
>TRBJ2-7|many|TRBV27
ASSSTSMGWTLKAEQY
>TRBJ2-7|many|TRBV5-1
ASSFGTPLGEQY
>TRBJ2-5|many|TRBV6-5
ASSYRDRDEETQY
>TRBJ2-7|.|TRBV19
ASSIPGTPLEQY
>TRBJ2-1|few|TRBV29-1
SVGPHSYNEQF
>TRBJ2-1|.|TRBV5-1
ASSLGLLDFYNEQF
>TRBJ2-7|.|TRBV21-1
ASPRTEPYEQY
>TRBJ2-6|once|TRBV10-3
AISESMVSGANVLT
>TRBJ2-1|many|TRBV20-1
SALRTRGSYNEQF
>TRBJ2-7|.|TRBV3-1
ASRNPRGYEQY
>TRBJ1-1|.|TRBV20-1
SASSGLLMGTEAF
>TRBJ2-5|few|TRBV15
ATSRDRTGYRETQY
>TRBJ2-2|few|TRBV5-1
ASSHGLAGGLNTGELF
>TRBJ1-1|few|TRBV5-1
ASSYGPPNTEAF
>TRBJ2-7|many|TRBV29-1
SVKQDLPYEQY
>TRBJ2-1|.|TRBV7-8
ASSLPGASGRNNEQF
>TRBJ1-1|.|TRBV29-1
SVDTPWNTEAF
>TRBJ2-7|.|TRBV20-1
SALPGSQGYEQY
>TRBJ2-1|many|TRBV20-1
SARPPTEYNEQF
>TRBJ2-7|many|TRBV7-2
ASSPSVALGEQY
>TRBJ2-2|.|TRBV20-1
SAADTLAGSTGELF
>TRBJ2-7|few|TRBV20-1
STDHGTAYEQY
>TRBJ2-7|.|TRBV11-2
ASSSEWGTRIQY
>TRBJ1-1|many|TRBV12-3/TRBV12-4
ASREGQIRVEAF
>TRBJ2-2|many|TRBV20-1
SARDSGRAHEGGELF